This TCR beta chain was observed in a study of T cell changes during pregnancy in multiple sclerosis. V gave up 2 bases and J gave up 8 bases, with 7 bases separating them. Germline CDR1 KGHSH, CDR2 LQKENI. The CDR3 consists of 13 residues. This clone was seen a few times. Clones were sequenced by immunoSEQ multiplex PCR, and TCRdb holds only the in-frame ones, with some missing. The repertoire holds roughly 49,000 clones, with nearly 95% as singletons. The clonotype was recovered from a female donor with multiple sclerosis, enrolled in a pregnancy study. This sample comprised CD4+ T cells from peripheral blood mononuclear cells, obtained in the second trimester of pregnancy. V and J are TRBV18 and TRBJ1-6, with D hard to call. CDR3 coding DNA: TGTGCCAGCTCACCAAACAGAGATTCACCCCTCCACTTT. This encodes CASSPNRDSPLHF.